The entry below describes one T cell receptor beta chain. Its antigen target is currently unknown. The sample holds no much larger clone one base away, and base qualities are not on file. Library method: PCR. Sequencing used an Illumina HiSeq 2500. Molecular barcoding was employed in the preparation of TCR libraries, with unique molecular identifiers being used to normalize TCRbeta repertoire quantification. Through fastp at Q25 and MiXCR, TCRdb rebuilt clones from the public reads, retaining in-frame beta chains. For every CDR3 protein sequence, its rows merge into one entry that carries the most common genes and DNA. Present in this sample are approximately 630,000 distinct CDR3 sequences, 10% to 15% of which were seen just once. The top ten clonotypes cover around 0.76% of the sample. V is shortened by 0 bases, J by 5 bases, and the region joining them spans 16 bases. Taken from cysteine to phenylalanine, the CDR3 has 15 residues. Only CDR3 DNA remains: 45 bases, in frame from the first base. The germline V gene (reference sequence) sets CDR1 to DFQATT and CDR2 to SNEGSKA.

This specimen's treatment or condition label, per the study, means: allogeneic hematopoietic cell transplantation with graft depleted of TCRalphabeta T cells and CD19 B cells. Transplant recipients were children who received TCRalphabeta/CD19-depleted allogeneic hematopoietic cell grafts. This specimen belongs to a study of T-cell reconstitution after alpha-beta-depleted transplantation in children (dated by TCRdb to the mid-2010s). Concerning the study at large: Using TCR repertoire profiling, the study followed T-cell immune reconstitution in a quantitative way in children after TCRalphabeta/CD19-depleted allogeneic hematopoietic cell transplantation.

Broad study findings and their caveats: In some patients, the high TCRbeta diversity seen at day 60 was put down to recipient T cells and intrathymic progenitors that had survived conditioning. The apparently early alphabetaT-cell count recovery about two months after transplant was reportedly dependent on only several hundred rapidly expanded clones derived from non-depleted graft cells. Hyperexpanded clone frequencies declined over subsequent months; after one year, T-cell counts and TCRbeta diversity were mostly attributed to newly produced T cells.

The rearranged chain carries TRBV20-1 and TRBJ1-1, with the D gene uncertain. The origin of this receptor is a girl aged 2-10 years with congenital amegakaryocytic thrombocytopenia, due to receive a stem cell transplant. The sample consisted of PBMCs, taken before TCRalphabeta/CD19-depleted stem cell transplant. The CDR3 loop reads CSARDYPWDGTEAFF. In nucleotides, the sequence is TGCAGTGCTAGAGATTACCCCTGGGATGGTACTGAAGCTTTCTTT.